The T cell receptor (beta chain) described here comes from a study of cytomegalovirus exposure and HLA in healthy donors (dated by TCRdb to the late 2010s). Concerning the study at large: An earlier analysis of roughly 630 of the donors reported 250 to 350 Gb of sequence data and 100 million to 140 million unique TCR beta sequences from about 179 million T cells. The study aimed to test whether cataloging public T cell receptors could reveal signatures of past pathogen exposure. All discovery cohort repertoires had been generated on a single sequencing platform. In a later analysis, previously published TCR beta repertoires from 600 to 850 donors were re-analyzed and high-resolution HLA genotyping was added so that TCR occurrence patterns could be studied. Around 320 gigabases of sequencing data and approximately 85 million unique TCR sequences were included in an early release covering about 600 HLA-typed donors. Among roughly 370 genotyped donors of the cohort, an average of approximately 240,000 unique TCR beta nucleotide sequences were sequenced per donor, 15% to 20% of them non-productive. A handful of DR-DQ haplotypes were handled as single units for association and clustering because linkage in the cohort was strong. Typing coverage varied by locus: 629-630 donors for A, B, C, DRB1 and DQB1; roughly 500 for DQA1; about 600 for DPA1; around 450 for DPB1. The study profiled the T cell repertoires of under 850 subjects by immunosequencing and related them to cytomegalovirus serostatus. Donor age, sex, ethnicity and CMV serostatus were collected together with the repertoire data. In addition to the first cohort of around 670 subjects, a separate validation cohort of approximately 110 different subjects was used. To predict cytomegalovirus infection status, the study brought together high-throughput TCR immunosequencing, statistical association of individual TCRs with disease status, and machine learning. Rather than drawing on any new phenotypic data, the later analysis identified candidate immune exposures from TCR beta sequences and the way those sequences occurred across donors. To decide whether each TCR beta V gene segment behaved as functional or pseudogenic, an earlier analysis of approximately 620 of the donors relied on high-throughput TCR beta sequencing. In a later genetic analysis, genome-wide SNP genotypes for 398 of the 666 donors were used, and that subset was treated as a discovery cohort. The genetic ancestry cluster associated with self-reported Caucasian donors included around 76% of the roughly 360 genotyped donors. Class I and class II HLA loci were covered by the typing at four-digit resolution.

Overall results and qualifications from the work: Several of the top co-occurrence clusters appeared to be linked to parvovirus B19, influenza, CMV and Epstein-Barr virus, according to a later analysis. In an earlier analysis of some 540 of the donors, most TCR beta V segments appeared in productive rearrangements about 87% or about 30% of the time, broadly matching IMGT annotations. A further reported finding was that TCR beta sequences accurately predicted the HLA-A and HLA-B alleles for most subjects in the first cohort. In vitro tests confirmed that a few of the cytomegalovirus-associated TCR beta chains recognize cytomegalovirus antigens. Roughly 17 rarely observed V segments, including chromosome 9 orphons, were excluded from the earlier analysis of several hundred of the donors because counts were too low. In both the original and validation cohorts, the classifier was reported to diagnose cytomegalovirus status with high specificity and sensitivity. Assigning TCR associations to individual alleles was difficult when HLA alleles, especially DR and DQ, strongly co-occurred. Because HLA typing was missing for some donors at each locus, association tests included only the typed subset. A later analysis found that TCR association rates varied across HLA loci, with DRB1 alleles showing the most associated TCRs and HLA-C alleles the fewest. In a later analysis, most CMV-associated TCR beta chains were found to appear HLA-restricted, with HLA associations seemingly driven largely by CMV exposure. Linkage disequilibrium might explain the correlated functional status among segregating V segments, but an unknown experimental factor could not be ruled out. A later analysis found that HLA-associated TCR beta chains were more clonally expanded and had lower generation probabilities than equally common non-associated chains. The only immune exposure information available for the cohort was CMV serostatus. The study gave a list of about 170 TCR beta chains associated with cytomegalovirus. At a false discovery rate of 0.05, a later analysis linked some 18,000 TCR beta sequences to specific HLA alleles. A cluster of highly shared sequence variants was judged likely to be a technical artifact of the sequencing pipeline. Most TCR sequences were observed very rarely across donors, whereas some public TCRs were present in many individuals. According to the authors, the approach could potentially be generalized to other disease states and immunological phenotypes. According to a later genetic analysis, donors in an Asian-associated ancestry cluster had fewer N-insertions in productive TCRs than the roughly 700-donor mean. Only TCR beta chains were sequenced in this cohort, and the absence of alpha or paired-chain data limited detectable features. An association between a missense DCLRE1C variant and V-gene and J-gene trimming of TCR beta chains was found in a later genetic analysis and replicated in an independent cohort. Sequencing depth was assumed to be roughly uniform across donors in the presence/absence analyses, though that assumption may not hold.

Library creation used the immunoSEQ multiplex PCR assay. For the multiplex PCR, a mixture combining 60 forward primers for TCR Vbeta segments and 13 reverse primers for TCR Jbeta segments was used. A multiplex PCR assay on genomic DNA amplified the CDR3 region of rearranged TCR beta genes. The Illumina HiSeq System was used to sequence the amplified TCR beta libraries as 87-base-pair reads. Under the source paper's analysis protocol: A later analysis tallied roughly 80 million unique TCR beta chains across the 666 repertoires, and about 10 million of those chains were shared by two or more donors. To remove PCR and sequencing errors, raw reads were error-corrected and collapsed into unique sequences using a nearest-neighbor algorithm that merged closely related sequences. V, D and J gene segments were assigned by aligning CDR3 sequences to IMGT reference sequences. For a sequence to be retained, at least a six-nucleotide match to both a V gene segment and a J gene segment was required. Rearrangements were called productive when the CDR3 lacked stop codons and stayed in frame with V and J; all others were non-productive. Following IMGT convention, CDR3 was defined as the stretch from the second conserved V-encoded cysteine to the conserved J-encoded phenylalanine. In an earlier analysis of more than 550 of the donors, sequences lacking an unambiguous match to a single V gene segment were excluded. An earlier analysis of a few hundred of the donors classified V segments as functional when productive rearrangements were above 56.7% and as segregating when the standard deviation between donors was above 5%. A statistical classification framework was built to diagnose cytomegalovirus status from the catalog of TCR beta chain sequences. A later analysis assigned V and J genes by comparing TCR nucleotide sequences with IMGT/GENE-DB human TR gene sequences. Using the TCRdist pipeline, a later analysis assigned CDR3 sequences along with most-parsimonious VDJ recombination scenarios. In a later analysis, each TCR beta chain was defined by its CDR3 amino acid sequence together with its V-gene family, and reads lacking a unique V-gene family were excluded. As a way to deal with suspected cross-contamination and a sequencing artifact, a later analysis dropped hundreds of nucleotide sequences that were highly shared and had low generation probability. In a later analysis, a clonal expansion index was calculated for each public chain from normalized within-repertoire ranks of inferred template counts. A later analysis computed generation probabilities with a VDJ recombination model fitted to out-of-frame rearrangements, and checked the results against IGoR. A later analysis scored TCR-TCR, TCR-HLA and TCR-CMV co-occurrence with hypergeometric tests, applying a repertoire-size bias correction to TCR pairs. In a later analysis, false discovery rates were estimated by permuting HLA or CMV assignments 20 times. In a later analysis, co-occurring TCRs were grouped with DBSCAN, and TCRdist sequence similarity was added when clustering was performed within HLA-allele-positive subsets. Co-occurrence clustering excluded repertoires with fewer than 30,000 or more than 120,000 public chains, plus five with anomalous nucleotide sharing. What TCRdb holds here is the immuneACCESS table cut down to in-frame rearrangements. Part of the clones is not present; checked against another copy, under half of the missing clones reflect an unresolved V gene, and the others are unexplained. The D gene and trimming were derived from the DNA, and the V and J assignments and clone size from that table. Recorded for this sample are around 130,000 clones; around 77% of them occurred a single time. The ten largest clones add up to 1% to 1.5% of the sample.

The cohort comprised 670 or so healthy bone marrow donors. All cohort members were sampled while nominally healthy, although unrecorded immune exposures were likely present. The donor was CMV seronegative and was included in the group of over 300 seronegative cohort members. A peripheral blood sample was provided by each donor, and peripheral blood mononuclear cells were used for TCR beta sequencing. Genomic DNA was extracted from the blood cell samples with the Qiagen DNeasy Blood Extraction Kit. As regards this clone: No antigen is known for it. Base qualities were left out, and no much larger clone turns up one base away.

This receptor was obtained from a man in his fifties or sixties in good health and CMV-seronegative. The sequenced sample was PBMCs.

The CDR3 region has the sequence CASSLRNYGYTF. In nucleotides, the sequence is TGTGCCAGCAGTCTGAGGAACTATGGCTACACCTTC. The V and J genes are TRBV28 and TRBJ1-2, with the D gene too uncertain to name. From the cysteine up to the phenylalanine, the CDR3 has a length of 12 residues. Here the CDR3 DNA is all that survives: 36 bases in frame from base 1. CDR1 MDHEN and CDR2 SYDVKM are derived from the germline V gene. V gives up 5 bases and J gives up 2 bases, and the segment between their germline ends measures 6 bases.